This paragraph covers one T cell receptor (beta chain) sequence. The antigen remains unidentified. The CDR3 sequence is 16 residues long. CDR1 is MNHEY, CDR2 SVGEGT, per germline. With V trimmed by 4 bases and J by 8 bases, 12 bases remained unmatched. The data belong to a study of T-cell reconstitution after alpha-beta-depleted transplantation in children. Whole-study findings and limits: Reported findings indicate that, about two months after transplant, alpha-beta T cells came from several hundred expanded clones, which were derived from non-depleted graft cells. At day 60, the high TCRbeta diversity found in some patients originated from recipient T cells and thymic progenitors that had survived. Counts and diversity of T cells one year after transplant came mostly from newly produced T cells.

Library preparation (for TCRbeta) was performed with unique molecular identifiers. From the PCR reads, TCRdb called clonotypes with MiXCR, one entry per CDR3 protein. The table has 250,000 to 300,000 distinct CDR3 sequences, roughly 9.1% seen once. The source was PBMCs, collected before TCRalphabeta/CD19-depleted stem cell transplant. The chain has TRBV6-2 or TRBV6-3 and TRBJ2-1; TRBD1 agrees at 9 bases. This clonotype was obtained from a boy younger than two with acute myeloid leukemia, due to receive a stem cell transplant. CDR3 loop: CASSSLGTGSRDEQFF. DNA for the CDR3: TGTGCCAGCAGTTCCCTAGGGACAGGGAGCCGAGATGAGCAGTTCTTC.